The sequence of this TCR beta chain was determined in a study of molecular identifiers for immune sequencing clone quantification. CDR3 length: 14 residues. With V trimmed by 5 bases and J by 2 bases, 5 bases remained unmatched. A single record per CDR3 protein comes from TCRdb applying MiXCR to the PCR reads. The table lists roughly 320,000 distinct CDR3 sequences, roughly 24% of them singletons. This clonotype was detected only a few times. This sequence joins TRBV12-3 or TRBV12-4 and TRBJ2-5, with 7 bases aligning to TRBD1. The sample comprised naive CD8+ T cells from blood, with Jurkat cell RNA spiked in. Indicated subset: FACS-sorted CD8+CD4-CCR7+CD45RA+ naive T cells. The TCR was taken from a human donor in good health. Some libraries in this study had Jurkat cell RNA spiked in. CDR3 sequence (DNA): TGTGCCAGCAGTCCACAGGGGTGGCAAGAGACCCAGTACTTC. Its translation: CASSPQGWQETQYF.